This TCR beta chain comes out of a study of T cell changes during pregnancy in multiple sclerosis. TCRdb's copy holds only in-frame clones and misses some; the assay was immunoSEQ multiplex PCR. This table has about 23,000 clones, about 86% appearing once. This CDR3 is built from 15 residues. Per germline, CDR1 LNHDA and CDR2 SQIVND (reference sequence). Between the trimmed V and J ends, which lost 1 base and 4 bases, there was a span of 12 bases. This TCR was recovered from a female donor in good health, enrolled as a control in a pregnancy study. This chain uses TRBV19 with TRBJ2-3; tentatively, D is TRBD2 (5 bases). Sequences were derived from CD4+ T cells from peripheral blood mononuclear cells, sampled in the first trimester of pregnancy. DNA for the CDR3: TGTGCCAGTAGTATAGTCCCGAGGGCCGCAGATACGCAGTATTTT. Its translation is CASSIVPRAADTQYF. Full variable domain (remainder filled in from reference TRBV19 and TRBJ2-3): DGGITQSPKYLFRKEGQNVTLSCEQNLNHDAMYWYRQDPGQGLRLIYYSQIVNDFQKGDIAEGYSVSREKKESFPLTVTSAQKNPTAFYLCASSIVPRAADTQYFGPGTRLTVL.